Below, one TCR beta chain is given with its context. CDR1 and CDR2 from the germline V gene are SGHRS and YFSETQ. Trimming left V 3 bases short and J 3 bases short, with 15 bases between. The CDR3 runs to 15 residues. The repertoire was sequenced with immunoSEQ multiplex PCR; TCRdb's copy has only in-frame clones and lacks some. The data show about 680,000 clones, around 90% seen once. This sample was taken from a study of Ad26.COV2.S vaccination and SARS-CoV-2 variants. The treatment here: around 19 received Ad26.COV2.S at low or high dose, single or two shots; several received placebo; per-sample allocation not given. The study sampled participants on day 63 after the first vaccine or placebo injection.

Sequencing was performed on peripheral blood, taken in a trial of Ad26.COV2.S vaccine versus placebo. The genes are TRBV5-1 and TRBJ1-1; TRBD1 is a possible D gene (6 bases). This receptor was identified in a person between 18 and 60 years old who received the Ad26.COV2.S COVID-19 vaccine or a placebo. CDR3 protein: CASSSLGGLDTEAFF. DNA for the CDR3: TGCGCCAGCAGCTCCCTGGGGGGCTTGGACACTGAAGCTTTCTTT.